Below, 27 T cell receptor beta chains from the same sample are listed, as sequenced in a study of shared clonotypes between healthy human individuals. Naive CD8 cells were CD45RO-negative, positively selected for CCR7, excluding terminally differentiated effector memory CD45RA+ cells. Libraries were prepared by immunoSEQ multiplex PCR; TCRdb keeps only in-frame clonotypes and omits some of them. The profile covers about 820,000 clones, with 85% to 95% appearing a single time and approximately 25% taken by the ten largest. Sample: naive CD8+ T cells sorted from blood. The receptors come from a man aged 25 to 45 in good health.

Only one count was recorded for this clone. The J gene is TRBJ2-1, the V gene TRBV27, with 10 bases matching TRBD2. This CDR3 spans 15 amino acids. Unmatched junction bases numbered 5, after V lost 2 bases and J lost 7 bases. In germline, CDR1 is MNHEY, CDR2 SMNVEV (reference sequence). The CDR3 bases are TGTGCCAGCAGTTTAATAGCGGGAGGTGGAAATGAGCAGTTCTTC. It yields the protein CASSLIAGGGNEQFF.

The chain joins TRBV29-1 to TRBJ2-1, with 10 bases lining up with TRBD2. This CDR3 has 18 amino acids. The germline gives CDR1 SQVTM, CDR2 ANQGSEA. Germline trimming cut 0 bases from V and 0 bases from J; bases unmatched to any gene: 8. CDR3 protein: CSVEDHSGRTSSYNEQFF. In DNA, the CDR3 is TGCAGCGTTGAAGATCATAGCGGGAGGACAAGCTCCTACAATGAGCAGTTCTTC.

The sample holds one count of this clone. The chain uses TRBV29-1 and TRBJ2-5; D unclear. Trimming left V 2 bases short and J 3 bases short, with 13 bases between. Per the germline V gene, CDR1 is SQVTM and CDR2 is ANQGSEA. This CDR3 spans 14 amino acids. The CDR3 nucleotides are TGCAGCGTTGAAACTCGGTTACGGGAAGAGACCCAGTACTTC. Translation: CSVETRLREETQYF. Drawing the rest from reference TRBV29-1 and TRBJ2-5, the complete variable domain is SAVISQKPSRDICQRGTSLTIQCQVDSQVTMMFWYRQQPGQSLTLIATANQGSEATYESGFVIDKFPISRPNLTFSTLTVSNMSPEDSSIYLCSVETRLREETQYFGPGTRLLVL.

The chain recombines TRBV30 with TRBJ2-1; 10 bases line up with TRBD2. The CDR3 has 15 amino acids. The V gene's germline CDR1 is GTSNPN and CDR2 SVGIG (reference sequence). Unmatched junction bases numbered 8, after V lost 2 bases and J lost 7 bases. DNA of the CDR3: TGTGCCTGGAGTCACGGTACTAGCGGGGAAAATGAGCAGTTCTTC. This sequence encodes CAWSHGTSGENEQFF.

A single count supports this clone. The CDR3 nucleotides are TGCGCCAGCAGTGGAAACCCCTACAGGGTGGGGAATGAGCAGTTCTTC. It codes for CASSGNPYRVGNEQFF. The chain is built from TRBV10-1 and TRBJ2-1; D possibly corresponds to TRBD1 (6 bases). The germline CDR1 and CDR2 sequences are WNHNN and SYGVQD (reference sequence). V shed 4 bases and J shed 7 bases, with 20 bases lying between them. CDR3 length equals 16 residues.

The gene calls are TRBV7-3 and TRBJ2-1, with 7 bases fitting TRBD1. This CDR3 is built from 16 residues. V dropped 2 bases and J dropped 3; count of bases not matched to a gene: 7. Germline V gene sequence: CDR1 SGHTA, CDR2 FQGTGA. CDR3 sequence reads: CASSLEGQEFYNEQFF. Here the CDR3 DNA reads TGTGCCAGCAGCTTAGAAGGACAGGAGTTCTACAATGAGCAGTTCTTC.

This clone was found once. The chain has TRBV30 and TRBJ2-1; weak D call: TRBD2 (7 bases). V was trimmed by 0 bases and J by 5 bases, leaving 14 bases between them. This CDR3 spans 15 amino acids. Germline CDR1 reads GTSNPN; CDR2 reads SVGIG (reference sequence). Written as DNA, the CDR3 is TGTGCCTGGAGTGTAGGGGGGGGAAAAAACAATGAGCAGTTCTTC. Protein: CAWSVGGGKNNEQFF.

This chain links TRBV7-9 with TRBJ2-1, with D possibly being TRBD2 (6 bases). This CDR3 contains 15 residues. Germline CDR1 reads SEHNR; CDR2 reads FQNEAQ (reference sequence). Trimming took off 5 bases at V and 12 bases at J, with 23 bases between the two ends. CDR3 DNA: TGTGCCAGCAGCCCCGAGGGTACAATAGCGGACTGGCAGTTCTTC. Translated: CASSPEGTIADWQFF.

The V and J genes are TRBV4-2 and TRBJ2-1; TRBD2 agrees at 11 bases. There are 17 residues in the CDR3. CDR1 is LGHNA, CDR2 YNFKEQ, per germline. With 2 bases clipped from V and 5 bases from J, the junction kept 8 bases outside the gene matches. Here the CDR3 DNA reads TGTGCCAGCAGCCAACTAGCGGGAGGCCTCCGAAACAATGAGCAGTTCTTC. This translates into CASSQLAGGLRNNEQFF.

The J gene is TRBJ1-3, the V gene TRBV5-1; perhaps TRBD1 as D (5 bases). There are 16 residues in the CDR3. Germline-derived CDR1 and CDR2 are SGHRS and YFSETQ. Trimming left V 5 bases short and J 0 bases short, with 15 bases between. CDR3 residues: CASRKTDSLSGNTIYF. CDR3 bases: TGCGCCAGCAGAAAAACCGACAGTCTCTCTGGAAACACCATATATTTT.

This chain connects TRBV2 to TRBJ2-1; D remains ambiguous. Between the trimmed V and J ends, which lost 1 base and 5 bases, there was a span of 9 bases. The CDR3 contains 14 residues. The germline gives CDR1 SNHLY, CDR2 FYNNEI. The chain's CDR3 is CASSEDASDNEQFF. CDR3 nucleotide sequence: TGTGCCAGCAGTGAAGATGCTAGTGACAATGAGCAGTTCTTC.

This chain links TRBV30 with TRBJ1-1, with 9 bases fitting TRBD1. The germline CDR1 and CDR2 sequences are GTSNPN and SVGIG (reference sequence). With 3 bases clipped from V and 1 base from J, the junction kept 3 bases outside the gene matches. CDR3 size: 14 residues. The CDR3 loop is CAWSGQGPNTEAFF. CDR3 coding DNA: TGTGCCTGGAGCGGACAGGGGCCGAACACTGAAGCTTTCTTT.

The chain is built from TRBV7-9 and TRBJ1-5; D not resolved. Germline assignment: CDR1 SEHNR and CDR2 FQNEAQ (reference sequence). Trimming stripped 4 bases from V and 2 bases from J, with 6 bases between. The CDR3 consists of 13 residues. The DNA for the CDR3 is TGTGCCAGCAGCTACGAACGCAATCAGCCCCAGCATTTT. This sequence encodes CASSYERNQPQHF.

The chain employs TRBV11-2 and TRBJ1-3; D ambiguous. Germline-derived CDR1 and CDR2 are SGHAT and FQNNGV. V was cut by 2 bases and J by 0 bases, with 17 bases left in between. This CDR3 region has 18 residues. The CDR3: CASSLRPGRVGSGNTIYF. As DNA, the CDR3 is TGTGCCAGCAGCTTACGTCCTGGGAGGGTTGGCTCTGGAAACACCATATATTTT. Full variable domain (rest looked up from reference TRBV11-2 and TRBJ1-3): EAGVAQSPRYKIIEKRQSVAFWCNPISGHATLYWYQQILGQGPKLLIQFQNNGVVDDSQLPKDRFSAERLKGVDSTLKIQPAKLEDSAVYLCASSLRPGRVGSGNTIYFGEGSWLTVV.

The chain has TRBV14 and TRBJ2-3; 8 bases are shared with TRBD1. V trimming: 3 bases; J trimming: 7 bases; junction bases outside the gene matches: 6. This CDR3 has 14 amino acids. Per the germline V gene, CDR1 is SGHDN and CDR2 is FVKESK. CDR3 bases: TGTGCCAGCAGCCAGTACCAGGGGGCGTATACGCAGTATTTT. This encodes CASSQYQGAYTQYF.

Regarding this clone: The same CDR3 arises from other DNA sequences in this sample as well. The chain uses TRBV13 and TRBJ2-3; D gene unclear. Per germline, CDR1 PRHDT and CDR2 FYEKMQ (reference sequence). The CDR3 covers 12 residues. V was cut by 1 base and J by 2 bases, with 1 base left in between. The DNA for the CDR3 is TGTGCCAGCAGCTTAGTCACAGATACGCAGTATTTT. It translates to CASSLVTDTQYF.

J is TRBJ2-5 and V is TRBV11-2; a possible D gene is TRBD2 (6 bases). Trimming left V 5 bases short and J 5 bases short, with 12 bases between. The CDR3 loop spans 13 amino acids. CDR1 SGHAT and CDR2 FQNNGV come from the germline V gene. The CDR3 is CASSRTTTETQYF. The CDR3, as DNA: TGTGCCAGCAGCAGGACTACAACGGAGACCCAGTACTTC.

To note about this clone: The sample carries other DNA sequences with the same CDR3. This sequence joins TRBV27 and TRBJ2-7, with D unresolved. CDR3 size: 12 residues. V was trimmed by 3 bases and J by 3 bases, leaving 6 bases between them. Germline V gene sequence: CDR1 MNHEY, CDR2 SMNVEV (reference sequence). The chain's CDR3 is CASSFGGYEQYF. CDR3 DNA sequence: TGTGCCAGCAGTTTTGGTGGCTACGAGCAGTACTTC.

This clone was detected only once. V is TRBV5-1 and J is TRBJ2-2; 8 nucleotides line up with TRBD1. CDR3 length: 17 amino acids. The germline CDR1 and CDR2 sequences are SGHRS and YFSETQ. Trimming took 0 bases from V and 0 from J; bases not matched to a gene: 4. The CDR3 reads CASSLARTGPNTGELFF. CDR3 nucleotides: TGCGCCAGCAGCTTGGCCCGGACAGGGCCGAACACCGGGGAGCTGTTTTTT.

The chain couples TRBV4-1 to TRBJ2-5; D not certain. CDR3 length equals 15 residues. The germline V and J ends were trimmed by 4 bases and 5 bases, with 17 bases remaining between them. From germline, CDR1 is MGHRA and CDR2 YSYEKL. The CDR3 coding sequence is TGCGCCAGCAGCCCTATATTTCTGATAGGGGAGACCCAGTACTTC. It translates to CASSPIFLIGETQYF.

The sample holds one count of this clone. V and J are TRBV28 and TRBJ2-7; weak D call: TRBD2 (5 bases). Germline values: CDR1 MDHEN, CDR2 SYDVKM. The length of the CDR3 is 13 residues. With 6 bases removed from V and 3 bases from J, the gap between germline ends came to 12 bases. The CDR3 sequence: CASRRTQHYEQYF. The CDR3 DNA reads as TGTGCCAGCAGAAGGACTCAACACTACGAGCAGTACTTC.

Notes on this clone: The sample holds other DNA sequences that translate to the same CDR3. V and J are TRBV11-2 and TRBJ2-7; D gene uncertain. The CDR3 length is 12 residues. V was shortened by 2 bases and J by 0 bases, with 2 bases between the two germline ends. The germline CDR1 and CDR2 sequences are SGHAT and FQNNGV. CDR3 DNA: TGTGCCAGCAGCTTATTCTCCTACGAGCAGTACTTC. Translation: CASSLFSYEQYF.

The CDR3 nucleotides read TGTGCCACCCGATCAGCTCGGAGCACAGATACGCAGTATTTT. Translation gives CATRSARSTDTQYF. The chain couples TRBV27 to TRBJ2-3, with no clear D. V was clipped by 10 bases and J by 0 bases, with 14 bases between them. Germline V gives CDR1 MNHEY, CDR2 SMNVEV (reference sequence). The CDR3 spans 14 residues.

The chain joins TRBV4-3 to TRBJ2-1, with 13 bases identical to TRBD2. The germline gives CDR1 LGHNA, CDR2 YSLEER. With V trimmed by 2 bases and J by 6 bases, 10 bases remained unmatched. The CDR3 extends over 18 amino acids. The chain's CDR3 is CASSQQPGLAGIFNEQFF. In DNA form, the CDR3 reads TGCGCCAGCAGCCAACAACCGGGACTAGCGGGAATTTTCAATGAGCAGTTCTTC.

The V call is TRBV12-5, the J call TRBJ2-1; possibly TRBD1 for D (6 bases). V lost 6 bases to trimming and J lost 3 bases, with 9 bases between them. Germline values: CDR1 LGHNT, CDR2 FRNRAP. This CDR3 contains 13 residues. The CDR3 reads CASGDSYYNEQFF. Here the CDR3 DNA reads TGTGCTAGTGGGGACAGTTACTACAATGAGCAGTTCTTC.

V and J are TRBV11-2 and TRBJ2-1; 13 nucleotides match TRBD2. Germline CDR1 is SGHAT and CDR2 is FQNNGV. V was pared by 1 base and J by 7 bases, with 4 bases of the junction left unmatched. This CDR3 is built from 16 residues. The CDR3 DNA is TGTGCCAGCAGCTTAGCTCCACTAGCGGGAGGGAATGAGCAGTTCTTC. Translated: CASSLAPLAGGNEQFF. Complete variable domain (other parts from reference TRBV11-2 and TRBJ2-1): EAGVAQSPRYKIIEKRQSVAFWCNPISGHATLYWYQQILGQGPKLLIQFQNNGVVDDSQLPKDRFSAERLKGVDSTLKIQPAKLEDSAVYLCASSLAPLAGGNEQFFGPGTRLTVL.

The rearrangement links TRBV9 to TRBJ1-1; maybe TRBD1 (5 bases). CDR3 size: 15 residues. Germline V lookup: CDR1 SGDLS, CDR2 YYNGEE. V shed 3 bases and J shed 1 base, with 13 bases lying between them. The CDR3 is CASSANGAPNTEAFF. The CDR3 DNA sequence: TGTGCCAGCAGCGCAAACGGGGCCCCGAACACTGAAGCTTTCTTT.